This T cell receptor (beta chain) was captured by sequencing in a study of cytomegalovirus exposure and HLA in healthy donors. Study-level results: A few CMV-associated chains were confirmed in vitro to be specific for CMV antigens. A classifier reportedly called cytomegalovirus status with high sensitivity and specificity. Cytomegalovirus-associated status was assigned to about 160 TCR beta chains.

The CDR3 runs 14 residues. Trimming removed 4 bases from V and 5 bases from J, with 13 bases in between. Germline V gives CDR1 SGHDT, CDR2 YYEEEE. Repertoires were generated with immunoSEQ multiplex PCR, while TCRdb's copy carries only in-frame clones and drops some. This sample has about 140,000 clones, with roughly 90% found just once. Worth noting for this clone: What it binds is unknown.

Among the roughly 120 subjects of the validation cohort, separate from the 666-subject first cohort, were the donors. The sequenced sample consisted of PBMCs. The receptor's source is a man between 18 and 29 years old in good health and CMV-seronegative. This sequence joins TRBV5-6 and TRBJ1-5; TRBD1 might be the D (6 bases). The CDR3 nucleotides read TGTGCCAGCAGCGCACAGGGCCGGGATCAGCCCCAGCATTTT. This gives the protein CASSAQGRDQPQHF.